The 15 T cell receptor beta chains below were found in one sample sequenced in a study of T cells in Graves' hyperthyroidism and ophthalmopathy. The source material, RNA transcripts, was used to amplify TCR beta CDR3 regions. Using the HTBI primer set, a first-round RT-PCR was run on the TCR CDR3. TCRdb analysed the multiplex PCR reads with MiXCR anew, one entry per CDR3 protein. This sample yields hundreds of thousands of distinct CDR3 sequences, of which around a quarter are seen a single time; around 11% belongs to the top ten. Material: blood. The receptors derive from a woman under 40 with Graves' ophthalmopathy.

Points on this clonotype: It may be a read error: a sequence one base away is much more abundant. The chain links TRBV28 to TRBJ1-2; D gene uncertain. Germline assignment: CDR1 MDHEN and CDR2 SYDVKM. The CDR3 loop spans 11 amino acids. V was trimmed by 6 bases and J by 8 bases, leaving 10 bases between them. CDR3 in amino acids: CASSSPDGYTF. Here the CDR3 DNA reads TGTGCCAGCAGCTCCCCCGACGGCTACACCTTC.

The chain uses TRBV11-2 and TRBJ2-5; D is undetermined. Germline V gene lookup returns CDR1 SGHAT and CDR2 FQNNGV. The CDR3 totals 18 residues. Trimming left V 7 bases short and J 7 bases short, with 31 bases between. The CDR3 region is CASTPGMYRASRMWTQYF. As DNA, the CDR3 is TGTGCCAGCACCCCCGGCATGTACAGAGCAAGCCGCATGTGGACCCAGTACTTC. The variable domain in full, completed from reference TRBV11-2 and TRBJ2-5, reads EAGVAQSPRYKIIEKRQSVAFWCNPISGHATLYWYQQILGQGPKLLIQFQNNGVVDDSQLPKDRFSAERLKGVDSTLKIQPAKLEDSAVYLCASTPGMYRASRMWTQYFGPGTRLLVL.

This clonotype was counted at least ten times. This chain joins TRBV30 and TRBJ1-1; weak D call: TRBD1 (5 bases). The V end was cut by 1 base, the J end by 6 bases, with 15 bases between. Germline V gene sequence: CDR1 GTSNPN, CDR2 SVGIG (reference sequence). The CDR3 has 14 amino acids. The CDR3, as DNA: TGTGCCTGGAGTGCGTGGGGGGGATACGCTGAAGCTTTCTTT. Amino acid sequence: CAWSAWGGYAEAFF.

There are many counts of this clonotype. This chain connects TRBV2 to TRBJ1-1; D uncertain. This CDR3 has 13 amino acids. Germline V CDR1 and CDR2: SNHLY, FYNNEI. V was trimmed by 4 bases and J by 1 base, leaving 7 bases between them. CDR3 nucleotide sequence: TGTGCCAGCAGTGTTTGGGAGAACACTGAAGCTTTCTTT. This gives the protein CASSVWENTEAFF.

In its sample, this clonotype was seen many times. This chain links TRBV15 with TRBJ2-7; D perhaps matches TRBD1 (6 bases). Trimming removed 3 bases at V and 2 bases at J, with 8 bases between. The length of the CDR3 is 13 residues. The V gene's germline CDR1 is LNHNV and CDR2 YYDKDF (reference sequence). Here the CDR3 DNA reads TGTGCCACCAGCAGGAGGACAGCCTACGAGCAGTACTTC. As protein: CATSRRTAYEQYF.

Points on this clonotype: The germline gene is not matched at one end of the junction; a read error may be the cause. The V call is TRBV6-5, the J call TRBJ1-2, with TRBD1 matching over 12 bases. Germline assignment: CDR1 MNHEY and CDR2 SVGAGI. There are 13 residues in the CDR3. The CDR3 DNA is TGTGCCAGCAGTAACTCCGGGACAGGGGGCTGCACCTTC. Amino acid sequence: CASSNSGTGGCTF.

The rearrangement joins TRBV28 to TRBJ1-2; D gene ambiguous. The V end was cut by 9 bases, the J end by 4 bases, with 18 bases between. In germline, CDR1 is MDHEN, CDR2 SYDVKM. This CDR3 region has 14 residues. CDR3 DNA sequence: TGTGCCAGTATCCGGGCAGGAAAAGGCTATGGCTACACCTTC. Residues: CASIRAGKGYGYTF.

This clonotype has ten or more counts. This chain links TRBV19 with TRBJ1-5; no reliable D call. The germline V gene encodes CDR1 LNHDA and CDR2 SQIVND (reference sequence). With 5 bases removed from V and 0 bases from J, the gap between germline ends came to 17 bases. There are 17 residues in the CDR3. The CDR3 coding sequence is TGTGCCAGTAGTCCACGATCGGTGGTTGATAGCAATCAGCCCCAGCATTTT. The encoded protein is CASSPRSVVDSNQPQHF.

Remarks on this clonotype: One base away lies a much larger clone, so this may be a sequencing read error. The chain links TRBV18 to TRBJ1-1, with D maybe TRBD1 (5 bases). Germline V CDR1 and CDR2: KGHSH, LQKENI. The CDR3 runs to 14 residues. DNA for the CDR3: TGTGCCAGCTCACCCGGACCGTCAGGGACTGAAGCTTGCTTT. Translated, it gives CASSPGPSGTEACF.

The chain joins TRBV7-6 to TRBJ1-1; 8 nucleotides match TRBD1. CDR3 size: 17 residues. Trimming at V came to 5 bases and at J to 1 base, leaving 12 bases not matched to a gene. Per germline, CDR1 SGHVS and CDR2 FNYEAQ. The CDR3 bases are TGTGCCAGCAGCCCCTCGACAGGGGCCGCTGGGAACACTGAAGCTTTCTTT. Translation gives CASSPSTGAAGNTEAFF.

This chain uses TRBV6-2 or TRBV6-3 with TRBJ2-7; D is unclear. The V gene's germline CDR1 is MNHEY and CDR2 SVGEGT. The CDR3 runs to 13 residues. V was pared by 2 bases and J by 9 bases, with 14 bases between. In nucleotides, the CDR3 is TGTGCCAGCAGTTACCCCGTTGATGTCGGGCAGTACTTC. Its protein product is CASSYPVDVGQYF.

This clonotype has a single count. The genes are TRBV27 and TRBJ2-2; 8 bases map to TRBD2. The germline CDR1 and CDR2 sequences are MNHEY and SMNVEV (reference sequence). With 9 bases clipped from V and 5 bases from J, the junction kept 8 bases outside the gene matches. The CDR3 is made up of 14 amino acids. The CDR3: CASNPSGPTGELFF. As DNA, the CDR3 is TGTGCCAGTAACCCTAGCGGGCCTACCGGGGAGCTGTTTTTT.

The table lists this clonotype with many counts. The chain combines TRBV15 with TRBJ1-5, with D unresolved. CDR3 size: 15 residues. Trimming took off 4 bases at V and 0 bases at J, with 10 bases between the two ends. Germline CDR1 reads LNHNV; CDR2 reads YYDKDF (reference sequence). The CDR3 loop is CATSTGSYSNQPQHF. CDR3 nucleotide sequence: TGTGCCACCAGCACTGGGTCATATAGCAATCAGCCCCAGCATTTT.

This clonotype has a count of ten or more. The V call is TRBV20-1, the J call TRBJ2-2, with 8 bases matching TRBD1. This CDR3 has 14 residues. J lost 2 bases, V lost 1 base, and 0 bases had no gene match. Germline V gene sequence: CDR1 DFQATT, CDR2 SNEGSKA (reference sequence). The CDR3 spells CSARAGGNTGELFF. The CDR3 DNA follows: TGCAGTGCTAGAGCAGGGGGCAACACCGGGGAGCTGTTTTTT.

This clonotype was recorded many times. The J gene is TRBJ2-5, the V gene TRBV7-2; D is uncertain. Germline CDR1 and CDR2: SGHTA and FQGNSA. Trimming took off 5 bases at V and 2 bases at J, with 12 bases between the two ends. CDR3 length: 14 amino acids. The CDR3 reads CASSQRSGQETQYF. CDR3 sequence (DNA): TGTGCCAGCAGCCAGAGATCCGGTCAAGAGACCCAGTACTTC.